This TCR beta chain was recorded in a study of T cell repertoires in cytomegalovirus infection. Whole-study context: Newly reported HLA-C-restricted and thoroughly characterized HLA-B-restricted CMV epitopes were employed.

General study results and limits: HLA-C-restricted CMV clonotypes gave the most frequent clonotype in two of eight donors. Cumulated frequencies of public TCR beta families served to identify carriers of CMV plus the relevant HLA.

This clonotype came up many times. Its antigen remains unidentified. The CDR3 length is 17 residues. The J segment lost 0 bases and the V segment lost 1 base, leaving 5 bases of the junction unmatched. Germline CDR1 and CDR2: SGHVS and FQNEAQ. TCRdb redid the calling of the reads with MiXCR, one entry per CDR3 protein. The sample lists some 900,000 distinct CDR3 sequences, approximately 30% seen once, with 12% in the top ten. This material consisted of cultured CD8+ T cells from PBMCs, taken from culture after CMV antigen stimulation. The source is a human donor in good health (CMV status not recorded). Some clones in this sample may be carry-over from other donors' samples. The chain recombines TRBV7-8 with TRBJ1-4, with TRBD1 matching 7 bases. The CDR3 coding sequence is TGTGCCAGCAGCTTAGAGCCTCAGGGGGCAACTAATGAAAAACTGTTTTTT. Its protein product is CASSLEPQGATNEKLFF. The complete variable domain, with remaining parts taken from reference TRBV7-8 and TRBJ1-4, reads GAGVSQSPRYKVAKRGQDVALRCDPISGHVSLFWYQQALGQGPEFLTYFQNEAQLDKSGLPSDRFFAERPEGSVSTLKIQRTQQEDSAVYLCASSLEPQGATNEKLFFGSGTQLSVL.